These 14 T cell receptor beta chains were sequenced from one sample in a study of brain metastases from non-small cell lung cancer. Repertoires were generated with immunoSEQ multiplex PCR, while TCRdb's copy carries only in-frame clones and drops some. Found here are over 12,000 clones, around 83% of them singletons; the top ten hold approximately 7.7%. Specimen: primary lung tumor tissue. The receptor set was obtained from a donor older than 35 with non-small cell lung cancer.

The chain couples TRBV6-6 to TRBJ2-2; D ambiguous. The CDR3 loop spans 10 amino acids. Germline CDR1 reads MNHNY; CDR2 reads SVGAGI (reference sequence). Trimming cost V 10 bases and J 6 bases, with 6 bases left between them. Written as DNA, the CDR3 is TGTGCCACCGACGCCGGGGAGCTGTTTTTT. Encoded protein: CATDAGELFF.

J is TRBJ1-1 and V is TRBV25-1; a weak D match, TRBD1 (6 bases). This CDR3 comprises 12 residues. Trimming shortened V by 6 bases and J by 8 bases, and 13 bases separated the two germline ends. Germline V gives CDR1 MGHDK, CDR2 SYGVNS. CDR3 amino acids: CASSLQGFEAFF. The CDR3 nucleotides are TGTGCCAGCAGCTTACAGGGTTTCGAAGCTTTCTTT.

The chain links TRBV7-9 to TRBJ1-2; 7 positions match TRBD1. V trimming: 3 bases; J trimming: 4 bases; junction bases outside the gene matches: 5. Per the germline V gene, CDR1 is SEHNR and CDR2 is FQNEAQ (reference sequence). The CDR3 has 14 amino acids. CDR3 loop: CASSFSRGVYGYTF. The CDR3 DNA sequence: TGTGCCAGCAGCTTCAGCAGGGGGGTCTATGGCTACACCTTC.

The J gene is TRBJ1-2, the V gene TRBV9, with no clear D. Trimming removed 0 bases from V and 5 bases from J, with 5 bases in between. The length of the CDR3 is 12 residues. Germline V gives CDR1 SGDLS, CDR2 YYNGEE. This CDR3 is CASSVDRYGYTF. In nucleotides, the CDR3 is TGTGCCAGCAGCGTAGATCGGTATGGCTACACCTTC.

This clone was recorded only once. V is TRBV6-5 and J is TRBJ1-1; D not certain. This CDR3 has 13 residues. The germline gives CDR1 MNHEY, CDR2 SVGAGI. With 6 bases removed from V and 7 bases from J, the gap between germline ends came to 15 bases. CDR3 in amino acids: CASSIDPTSEAFF. The CDR3 DNA reads TGTGCCAGCAGCATTGACCCTACAAGTGAAGCTTTCTTT.

As for this clone: This sample also contains other DNA sequences that code for the same CDR3. The chain carries TRBV5-6 and TRBJ2-2, with D unresolved. The V end was cut by 0 bases, the J end by 1 base, with 10 bases between. The CDR3 is 16 amino acids. Germline V lookup: CDR1 SGHDT, CDR2 YYEEEE. CDR3 residues: CASSLVAGVNTGELFF. The DNA for the CDR3 is TGTGCCAGCAGCTTGGTGGCAGGAGTGAACACCGGGGAGCTGTTTTTT.

V and J are TRBV6-2 or TRBV6-3 and TRBJ1-1; the D is unclear. V was pared by 2 bases and J by 7 bases, with 11 bases between. Germline loops: CDR1 MNHEY, CDR2 SVGEGT. This CDR3 contains 13 residues. CDR3 loop: CASSYPPDREAFF. The CDR3 DNA reads as TGTGCCAGCAGTTACCCGCCGGACCGTGAAGCTTTCTTT.

This chain's CDR3 is CASSLRITGERNTEAFF. The CDR3 DNA sequence: TGTGCCAGCAGCTTAAGGATTACGGGGGAGCGTAACACTGAAGCTTTCTTT. The chain uses TRBV7-2 and TRBJ1-1; possible D gene TRBD1, 5 bases. Germline CDR1 is SGHTA and CDR2 is FQGNSA. Trimming pared 2 bases from V and 2 bases from J, leaving 18 bases between. The CDR3 contains 17 residues.

The table lists this clone with a few counts. One end of the junction varies from germline; a read error may be responsible. The chain uses TRBV24-1 and TRBJ2-5; D tentatively fits TRBD1 or TRBD2 (5 bases each). CDR1 is KGHDR, CDR2 SFDVKD, per germline. This CDR3 is 16 amino acids long. In nucleotides, the CDR3 is TGTGCCACCAGTGATTTGGGGGGACCCCACCAGGAGACCCAGTACTTC. Its translation is CATSDLGGPHQETQYF.

The V gene is TRBV6-6, the J gene TRBJ1-1, with D possibly being TRBD1 (5 bases). Trimming removed 5 bases at V and 1 base at J, with 20 bases between. Germline CDR1 MNHNY, CDR2 SVGAGI (reference sequence). CDR3 size: 17 residues. This CDR3 reads CASSRSGRGTGNTEAFF. Here the CDR3 DNA reads TGTGCCAGCAGTCGATCGGGGCGTGGAACGGGGAACACTGAAGCTTTCTTT.

The chain uses TRBV15 and TRBJ1-1; D perhaps matches TRBD1 (6 bases). The germline V gene has CDR1 LNHNV and CDR2 YYDKDF (reference sequence). Trimming stripped 1 base from V and 1 base from J, with 7 bases between. This CDR3 spans 14 amino acids. The CDR3 DNA follows: TGTGCCACCAGCAGAGGGGGGGCGAACACTGAAGCTTTCTTT. Translation: CATSRGGANTEAFF. The full variable domain, rest sourced from reference TRBV15 and TRBJ1-1, is DAMVIQNPRYQVTQFGKPVTLSCSQTLNHNVMYWYQQKSSQAPKLLFHYYDKDFNNEADTPDNFQSRRPNTSFCFLDIRSPGLGDTAMYLCATSRGGANTEAFFGQGTRLTVV.

The rearrangement links TRBV19 to TRBJ2-2; TRBD1 matches at 9 bases. This CDR3 comprises 15 residues. Per the germline V gene, CDR1 is LNHDA and CDR2 is SQIVND (reference sequence). The trim removed 7 bases at V and 1 base at J, leaving 4 bases unmatched. As DNA, the CDR3 is TGTGCCAGTAATAAGGGACAGGGGAACACCGGGGAGCTGTTTTTT. Amino acids: CASNKGQGNTGELFF. The whole variable domain, filled in from reference TRBV19 and TRBJ2-2, reads DGGITQSPKYLFRKEGQNVTLSCEQNLNHDAMYWYRQDPGQGLRLIYYSQIVNDFQKGDIAEGYSVSREKKESFPLTVTSAQKNPTAFYLCASNKGQGNTGELFFGEGSRLTVL.

This rearrangement joins TRBV18 to TRBJ1-1; 7 nucleotides match TRBD1. Germline loops: CDR1 KGHSH, CDR2 LQKENI. The CDR3 spans 16 residues. The trim removed 4 bases at V and 0 bases at J, leaving 8 bases unmatched. CDR3 bases: TGTGCCAGCTCACTAACAGGGGAGCCCATGAACACTGAAGCTTTCTTT. Its protein is CASSLTGEPMNTEAFF.

A few counts support this clone. CDR3 region: CASSIGGTVQETQYF. The CDR3 DNA reads TGTGCCAGTAGTATTGGTGGGACAGTACAAGAGACCCAGTACTTC. The rearrangement links TRBV19 to TRBJ2-5; TRBD1 matches at 7 bases. Germline V gives CDR1 LNHDA, CDR2 SQIVND (reference sequence). This CDR3 contains 15 residues. Germline trimming cut 3 bases from V and 2 bases from J; bases unmatched to any gene: 6. Complete variable domain (other parts from reference TRBV19 and TRBJ2-5): DGGITQSPKYLFRKEGQNVTLSCEQNLNHDAMYWYRQDPGQGLRLIYYSQIVNDFQKGDIAEGYSVSREKKESFPLTVTSAQKNPTAFYLCASSIGGTVQETQYFGPGTRLLVL.